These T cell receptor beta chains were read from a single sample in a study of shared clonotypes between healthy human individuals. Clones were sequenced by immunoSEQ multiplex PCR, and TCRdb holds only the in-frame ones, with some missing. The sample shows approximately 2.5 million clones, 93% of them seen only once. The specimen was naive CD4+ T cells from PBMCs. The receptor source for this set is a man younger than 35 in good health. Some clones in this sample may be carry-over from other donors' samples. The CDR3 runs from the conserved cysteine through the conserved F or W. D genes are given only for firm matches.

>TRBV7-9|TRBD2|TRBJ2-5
CASSGLAGGPETQYF
TGTGCCAGCAGCGGACTAGCGGGAGGGCCAGAGACCCAGTACTTC
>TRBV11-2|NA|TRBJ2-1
CASSWGRHNEQFF
TGTGCCAGCAGCTGGGGGCGCCACAATGAGCAGTTCTTC
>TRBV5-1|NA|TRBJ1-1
CASSPREGNTEAFF
TGCGCCAGCAGCCCACGGGAGGGGAACACTGAAGCTTTCTTT
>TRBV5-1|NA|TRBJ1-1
CASSLEAGANTEAFF
TGCGCCAGCAGCTTGGAGGCGGGGGCGAACACTGAAGCTTTCTTT
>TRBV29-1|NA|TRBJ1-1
CSVEDYSGQGLNTEAFF
TGCAGCGTTGAAGATTACTCGGGGCAGGGATTGAACACTGAAGCTTTCTTT
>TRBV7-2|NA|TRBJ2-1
CASSPGTLGYNEQFF
TGTGCCAGCAGTCCCGGGACGTTGGGTTACAATGAGCAGTTCTTC
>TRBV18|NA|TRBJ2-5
CASSPKGSQETQYF
TGTGCCAGCTCACCAAAGGGGAGTCAAGAGACCCAGTACTTC
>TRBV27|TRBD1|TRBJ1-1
CASSRRDRGVEAFF
TGTGCCAGCAGTCGCAGGGACAGGGGGGTTGAAGCTTTCTTT
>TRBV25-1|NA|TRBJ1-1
CASSSRWGNTEAFF
TGTGCCAGCAGCAGCAGGTGGGGGAACACTGAAGCTTTCTTT
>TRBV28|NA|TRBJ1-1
CASSFLYRADEAFF
TGTGCCAGCAGTTTCTTGTACAGGGCCGATGAAGCTTTCTTT
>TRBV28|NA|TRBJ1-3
CASSSSRTGNTIYF
TGTGCCAGCAGTTCCTCTAGAACTGGAAACACCATATATTTT
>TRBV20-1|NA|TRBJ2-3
CSASVGDTQYF
TGCAGTGCTTCGGTGGGAGATACGCAGTATTTT